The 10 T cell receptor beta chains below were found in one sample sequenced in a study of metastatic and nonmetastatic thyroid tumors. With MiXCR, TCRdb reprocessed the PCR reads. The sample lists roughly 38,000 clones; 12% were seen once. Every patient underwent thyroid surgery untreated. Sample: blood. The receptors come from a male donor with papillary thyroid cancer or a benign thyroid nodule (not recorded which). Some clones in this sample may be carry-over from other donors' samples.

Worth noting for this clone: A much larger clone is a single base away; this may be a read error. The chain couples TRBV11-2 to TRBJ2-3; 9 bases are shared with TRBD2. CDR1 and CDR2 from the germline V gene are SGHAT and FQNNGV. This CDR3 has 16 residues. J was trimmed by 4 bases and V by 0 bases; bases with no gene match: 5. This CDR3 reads CASSLDRSSGADTQYF. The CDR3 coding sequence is TGTGCCAGCAGCTTAGATCGGTCTAGCGGGGCAGATACGCAGTATTTT.

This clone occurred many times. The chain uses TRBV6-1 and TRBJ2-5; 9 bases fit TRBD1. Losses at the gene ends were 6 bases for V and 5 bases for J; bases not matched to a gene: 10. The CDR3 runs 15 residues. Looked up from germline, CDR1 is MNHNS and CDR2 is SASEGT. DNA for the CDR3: TGTGCCAGCAGCCGGACAGGGGTGGGTTGGGAGACCCAGTACTTC. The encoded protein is CASSRTGVGWETQYF.

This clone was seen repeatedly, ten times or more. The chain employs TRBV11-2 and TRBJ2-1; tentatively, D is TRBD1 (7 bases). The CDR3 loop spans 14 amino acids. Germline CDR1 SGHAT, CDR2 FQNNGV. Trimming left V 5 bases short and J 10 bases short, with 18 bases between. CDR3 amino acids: CASSRQGGTGEQFF. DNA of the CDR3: TGTGCCAGCAGCCGACAGGGAGGAACAGGGGAGCAGTTCTTC.

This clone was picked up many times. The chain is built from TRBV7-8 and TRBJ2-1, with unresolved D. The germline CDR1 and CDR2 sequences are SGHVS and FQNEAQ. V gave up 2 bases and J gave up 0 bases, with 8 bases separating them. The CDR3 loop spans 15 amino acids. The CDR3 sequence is CASSLLVSSYNEQFF. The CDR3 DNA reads TGTGCCAGCAGCTTATTGGTAAGCTCCTACAATGAGCAGTTCTTC.

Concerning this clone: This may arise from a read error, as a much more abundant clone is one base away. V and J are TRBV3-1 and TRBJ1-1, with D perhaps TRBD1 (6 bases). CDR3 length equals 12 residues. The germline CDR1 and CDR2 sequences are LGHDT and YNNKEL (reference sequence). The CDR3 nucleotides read TGTGCCAGCAGTTTCGGACAGACTGAATCTTTCTTT. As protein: CASSFGQTESFF.

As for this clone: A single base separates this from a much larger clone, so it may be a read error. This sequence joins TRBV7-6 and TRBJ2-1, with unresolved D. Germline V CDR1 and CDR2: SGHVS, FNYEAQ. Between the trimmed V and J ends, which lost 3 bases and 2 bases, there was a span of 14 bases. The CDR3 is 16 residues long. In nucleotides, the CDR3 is TGTGCCAGCAGCTTGCGTGTAACAGACCCCTACAATGAGCAGTTCTTC. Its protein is CASSLRVTDPYNEQFF.

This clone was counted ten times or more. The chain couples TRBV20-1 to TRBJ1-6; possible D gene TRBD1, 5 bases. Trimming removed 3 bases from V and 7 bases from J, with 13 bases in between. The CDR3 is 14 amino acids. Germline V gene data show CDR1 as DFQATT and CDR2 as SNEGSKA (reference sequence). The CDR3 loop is CSASSQGRNSPLHF. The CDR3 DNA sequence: TGCAGTGCTAGTTCGCAGGGACGAAATTCACCCCTCCACTTT.

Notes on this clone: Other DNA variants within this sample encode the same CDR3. In DNA, the CDR3 is TGTGCCAGTAGTCCTAGGACTAGCGGGAGTACAGATACGCAGTATTTT. Translated: CASSPRTSGSTDTQYF. The chain recombines TRBV19 with TRBJ2-3; 13 bases line up with TRBD2. J was trimmed by 3 bases and V by 5 bases; bases with no gene match: 5. Germline loops: CDR1 LNHDA, CDR2 SQIVND (reference sequence). The CDR3 runs 16 residues.

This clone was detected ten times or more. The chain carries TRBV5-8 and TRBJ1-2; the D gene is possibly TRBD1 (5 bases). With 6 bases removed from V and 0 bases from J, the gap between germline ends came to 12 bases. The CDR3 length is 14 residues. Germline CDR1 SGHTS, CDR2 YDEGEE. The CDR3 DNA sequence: TGTGCCAGCATCCTGGGGCCAGCTAACTATGGCTACACCTTC. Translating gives CASILGPANYGYTF.

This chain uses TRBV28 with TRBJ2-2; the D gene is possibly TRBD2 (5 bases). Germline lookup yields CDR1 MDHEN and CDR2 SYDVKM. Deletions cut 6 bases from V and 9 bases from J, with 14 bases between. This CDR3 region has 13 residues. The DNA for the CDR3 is TGTGCCAGCAGCCGCGTAGGAGGCTGGGAGCTGTTTTTT. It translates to CASSRVGGWELFF.